This T cell receptor (beta chain) was sequenced during a study of shared clonotypes between healthy human individuals. This CDR3 has 15 residues. V was clipped by 3 bases and J by 3 bases, with 9 bases between them. In germline, CDR1 is MNHEY, CDR2 SMNVEV (reference sequence). Study-wide results and caveats: The rarefaction results pointed to incomplete sorted-subset sequencing despite large depth. Non-shared clonotypes had lower generation probabilities than clonotypes shared by all four sorted-subset donors. The study generally estimated greater richness for naive than memory subsets. Clonotype sharing across a handful of donors was observed for 4% to 5.5% of naive CD4 clonotypes.

Sequenced by immunoSEQ multiplex PCR; TCRdb stores in-frame clones only, minus some. In the table there are 2 million to 2.5 million clones, approximately 94% of which are singletons. Of note for this clone: Its antigen remains unknown.

The receptor was derived from a man in his late teens or twenties in good health. The chain carries TRBV27 and TRBJ1-6; no definite D call. Sequencing input: naive CD4+ T cells sorted from blood. Subset defined: CD45RA+ positively selected. CDR3 coding DNA: TGTGCCAGCAGTTTTGGGGTTGACTATAATTCACCCCTCCACTTT. It specifies CASSFGVDYNSPLHF.